Following are 29 T cell receptor beta chains from one sample sequenced in a study of T cell repertoires in cytomegalovirus infection. No antigen has been assigned to these receptors. TCRdb re-derived calls from the reads in MiXCR, one entry per CDR3 protein. Here the sample spans fewer than 650,000 distinct CDR3 sequences, 40% being singletons. Material: cultured PBMCs, obtained from culture after CMV antigen stimulation. The receptors derive from a human donor in good health (CMV status not recorded). Some clones in this sample may be carry-over from other donors' samples.

The chain is built from TRBV4-1 and TRBJ2-7; 7 bases line up with TRBD2. From germline, CDR1 is MGHRA and CDR2 YSYEKL. V lost 3 bases to trimming and J lost 5 bases; unmatched junction nucleotides: 13. The CDR3 length is 16 residues. This CDR3 is CASSQDRFVGGDEQYF. The CDR3 DNA is TGCGCCAGCAGCCAGGACCGATTCGTGGGAGGGGACGAGCAGTACTTC.

The chain uses TRBV20-1 and TRBJ1-5, with D unclear. Germline V gene data show CDR1 as DFQATT and CDR2 as SNEGSKA (reference sequence). The CDR3 consists of 14 residues. V lost 3 bases to trimming and J lost 0 bases, with 9 bases between them. CDR3 region: CSASRAASNQPQHF. Written as DNA, the CDR3 is TGCAGTGCTAGTCGGGCAGCTAGCAATCAGCCCCAGCATTTT.

The rearrangement links TRBV9 to TRBJ2-7, with TRBD2 matching over 16 bases. Per the germline V gene, CDR1 is SGDLS and CDR2 is YYNGEE. The CDR3 totals 17 residues. With 7 bases clipped from V and 6 bases from J, the junction kept 13 bases outside the gene matches. The CDR3 DNA is TGTGCCAGCGGGCCGGGACTAGCGGGAGGGGATACCTTCGAGCAGTACTTC. It specifies CASGPGLAGGDTFEQYF. Filled out from reference TRBV9 and TRBJ2-7, the complete variable domain reads DSGVTQTPKHLITATGQRVTLRCSPRSGDLSVYWYQQSLDQGLQFLIQYYNGEERAKGNILERFSAQQFPDLHSELNLSSLELGDSALYFCASGPGLAGGDTFEQYFGPGTRLTVT.

This clonotype has just a few counts. The J gene is TRBJ2-1, the V gene TRBV11-2, with D tentatively TRBD2 (5 bases). Trimming shortened V by 5 bases and J by 5 bases, and 25 bases separated the two germline ends. Per germline, CDR1 SGHAT and CDR2 FQNNGV. The CDR3 contains 18 residues. CDR3: CASSPQPYRAALNNEQFF. DNA of the CDR3: TGTGCCAGCAGCCCTCAGCCGTATAGAGCGGCCCTCAACAATGAGCAGTTCTTC.

This CDR3 reads CSARRLAGVYEQFF. The CDR3 nucleotides read TGCAGTGCTCGGAGGCTAGCGGGAGTGTATGAGCAGTTCTTC. The chain recombines TRBV20-1 with TRBJ2-1; the match to TRBD2 covers 10 bases. Germline CDR1 is DFQATT and CDR2 is SNEGSKA (reference sequence). The CDR3 has 14 amino acids. The trim removed 5 bases at V and 8 bases at J, leaving 9 bases unmatched.

This chain uses TRBV28 with TRBJ2-6; 8 bases agree with TRBD1. The CDR3 contains 17 residues. CDR1 and CDR2 (germline): MDHEN, SYDVKM. The ends lost 3 bases at V and 4 bases at J; junction bases unmatched: 8. CDR3 in DNA: TGTGCCAGCAGTTTTGACAGGGGTTCTCTCGGGGCCAACGTCCTGACTTTC. Translating gives CASSFDRGSLGANVLTF.

In its sample, this clonotype was seen a few times. The J gene is TRBJ2-5, the V gene TRBV7-2; 10 bases align to TRBD2. Germline assignment: CDR1 SGHTA and CDR2 FQGNSA. The V segment lost 4 bases and the J segment 7 bases; nucleotides outside the gene matches: 6. The CDR3 has 14 amino acids. The CDR3 reads CASSSSGRAATQYF. As DNA, the CDR3 is TGTGCCAGCAGCTCAAGCGGGAGGGCCGCGACCCAGTACTTC.

This clonotype was found many times. The V call is TRBV7-8, the J call TRBJ2-2, with 9 bases that match TRBD1. CDR1 is SGHVS and CDR2 is FQNEAQ in the germline V gene. The CDR3 totals 16 residues. The trim removed 5 bases at V and 4 bases at J, leaving 8 bases unmatched. For the CDR3, the DNA is TGTGCCAGCAGCGAAGGGACAGGGTGGGGCACCGGGGAGCTGTTTTTT. Its translation: CASSEGTGWGTGELFF.

This clonotype was detected a few times. The chain carries TRBV6-1 and TRBJ2-7; 8 positions agree with TRBD1. CDR1 and CDR2 from the germline V gene are MNHNS and SASEGT. V lost 5 bases to trimming and J lost 3 bases; unmatched junction nucleotides: 3. The CDR3 contains 13 residues. Here the CDR3 DNA reads TGTGCCAGCAGTAAAACAGGGGGCTACGAGCAGTACTTC. Translating it yields CASSKTGGYEQYF.

The V gene is TRBV6-6, the J gene TRBJ1-6; 7 bases line up with TRBD1. CDR1 is MNHNY, CDR2 SVGAGI, per germline (reference sequence). V was pared by 6 bases and J by 7 bases, with 6 bases of the junction left unmatched. This CDR3 has 14 residues. CDR3 region: CASSPDRMNSPLHF. The DNA for the CDR3 is TGTGCCAGCAGCCCGGACAGGATGAATTCACCCCTCCACTTT.

This chain uses TRBV7-2 with TRBJ2-5, with 8 bases lining up with TRBD2. The trim removed 4 bases at V and 5 bases at J, leaving 6 bases unmatched. This CDR3 is 14 amino acids long. Germline V gives CDR1 SGHTA, CDR2 FQGNSA. The CDR3 DNA reads as TGTGCCAGCAGCTCCGGGGGGGCCCGGGAGACCCAGTACTTC. Translated, it gives CASSSGGARETQYF.

The chain is built from TRBV19 and TRBJ2-1, with D possibly being TRBD2 (5 bases). CDR1 LNHDA and CDR2 SQIVND come from the germline V gene (reference sequence). Trimming pared 7 bases from V and 0 bases from J, leaving 16 bases between. The CDR3 length is 16 residues. CDR3 sequence: CASIPRERSSYNEQFF. DNA of the CDR3: TGTGCCAGTATCCCCCGGGAACGGAGCTCCTACAATGAGCAGTTCTTC.

The rearrangement links TRBV7-2 to TRBJ2-3; no definite D call. The CDR3 sequence is 13 residues long. V was clipped by 4 bases and J by 7 bases, with 12 bases between them. CDR1 and CDR2 (germline): SGHTA, FQGNSA. The CDR3 DNA is TGTGCCAGCAGCTCAACACGCCAAAATACGCAGTATTTT. Protein: CASSSTRQNTQYF.

The chain recombines TRBV12-3 or TRBV12-4 with TRBJ1-1; TRBD1 is a possible D gene (5 bases). Trimming removed 3 bases from V and 11 bases from J, with 10 bases in between. The CDR3 has 11 residues. The CDR3 is CASSLQQVAFF. The CDR3 nucleotides are TGTGCCAGCAGTTTGCAACAGGTGGCTTTCTTT.

The chain links TRBV7-9 to TRBJ2-4; perhaps TRBD1 as D (6 bases). In germline, CDR1 is SEHNR, CDR2 FQNEAQ (reference sequence). V lost 3 bases and J lost 10, with 13 bases in between. The CDR3 spans 13 residues. This chain's CDR3 is CASSLQGSEIQYF. The CDR3 DNA reads TGTGCCAGCAGCTTGCAGGGGTCTGAAATTCAGTACTTC.

The chain uses TRBV5-4 and TRBJ2-3; the D is unclear. The CDR3 is 15 amino acids. In germline, CDR1 is SGHNT, CDR2 YYREEE (reference sequence). Deletions cut 3 bases from V and 0 bases from J, with 11 bases between. CDR3 nucleotides: TGTGCCAGCAGCTCTGGTGGGGATAGCACAGATACGCAGTATTTT. Protein product: CASSSGGDSTDTQYF.

This clonotype was observed many times. The rearrangement uses TRBV7-6 and TRBJ1-1; TRBD1 aligns across 7 bases. CDR1 SGHVS and CDR2 FNYEAQ come from the germline V gene. Trimming at V came to 1 base and at J to 3 bases, leaving 2 bases not matched to a gene. This CDR3 has 14 amino acids. The CDR3 DNA is TGTGCCAGCAGCTTAGGCCAGGGGGACACTGAAGCTTTCTTT. This sequence encodes CASSLGQGDTEAFF.

This clonotype was observed a handful of times. The rearrangement joins TRBV7-6 to TRBJ2-1, with TRBD2 matching over 7 bases. The V gene end was trimmed by 4 bases and the J gene end by 5 bases; junction bases not matched to a gene: 11. The CDR3 is made up of 16 amino acids. Per germline, CDR1 SGHVS and CDR2 FNYEAQ. CDR3 sequence reads: CASSSRGSGGHNEQFF. In nucleotides, the CDR3 is TGTGCCAGCAGCTCAAGAGGCTCGGGGGGTCACAATGAGCAGTTCTTC. Complete variable domain (other parts from reference TRBV7-6 and TRBJ2-1): GAGVSQSPRYKVTKRGQDVALRCDPISGHVSLYWYRQALGQGPEFLTYFNYEAQQDKSGLPNDRFSAERPEGSISTLTIQRTEQRDSAMYRCASSSRGSGGHNEQFFGPGTRLTVL.

This chain links TRBV28 with TRBJ2-6; D possibly corresponds to TRBD1 (6 bases). The CDR3 totals 17 residues. The V gene lost 11 bases and the J gene lost 0 bases, with 20 bases spanning the gap. The germline V gene encodes CDR1 MDHEN and CDR2 SYDVKM. In DNA form, the CDR3 reads TGTGCCGCTGTCAGGGGTAAGGCATTCTCTGGGGCCAACGTCCTGACTTTC. Its protein product is CAAVRGKAFSGANVLTF.

The chain uses TRBV7-9 and TRBJ1-5; 8 nucleotides agree with TRBD1. Germline values: CDR1 SEHNR, CDR2 FQNEAQ (reference sequence). The junction had 8 bases not matched to a gene; V was cut back by 5 bases and J by 8 bases. The CDR3 is made up of 14 amino acids. CDR3: CASSQGQGREPQHF. Written as DNA, the CDR3 is TGTGCCAGCAGCCAAGGACAGGGACGGGAGCCCCAGCATTTT.

The chain employs TRBV12-3 or TRBV12-4 and TRBJ2-1; possibly TRBD2 for D (6 bases). V was shortened by 5 bases and J by 9 bases, with 17 bases between the two germline ends. The CDR3 extends over 14 amino acids. CDR3 DNA: TGTGCCAGCAGTACTGACCTGGGACTTAGTGAGCAGTTCTTC. Residues: CASSTDLGLSEQFF.

V usage is TRBV5-4 and J usage is TRBJ2-3, with 11 bases matching TRBD2. The V gene end was trimmed by 3 bases and the J gene end by 1 base; junction bases not matched to a gene: 4. The CDR3 covers 16 residues. The germline gives CDR1 SGHNT, CDR2 YYREEE (reference sequence). For the CDR3, the DNA is TGTGCCAGCAGCTGGGCGGGACTAGCGGGCACAGATACGCAGTATTTT. Translating it yields CASSWAGLAGTDTQYF.

The chain is built from TRBV29-1 and TRBJ2-5; D is ambiguous. There are 13 residues in the CDR3. Between the trimmed V and J ends, which lost 4 bases and 2 bases, there was a span of 11 bases. Looked up from germline, CDR1 is SQVTM and CDR2 is ANQGSEA. DNA for the CDR3: TGCAGCGTTGCGCGTGGTGCACAAGAGACCCAGTACTTC. Its translation is CSVARGAQETQYF.

The chain couples TRBV12-3 or TRBV12-4 to TRBJ2-7; 8 bases are shared with TRBD2. V lost 5 bases to trimming and J lost 7 bases; unmatched junction nucleotides: 13. CDR3 size: 15 residues. The CDR3 nucleotides read TGTGCCAGCAGTCGATTTAGCGGGACCTTAGGGGAGCAGTACTTC. It translates to CASSRFSGTLGEQYF.

The CDR3 protein is CASSLSRQSSYNSPLHF. CDR3 coding DNA: TGTGCCAGCAGTTTGAGCCGACAGAGCTCCTATAATTCACCCCTCCACTTT. The chain uses TRBV27 and TRBJ1-6; D may be TRBD1 (5 bases). The CDR3 has 17 amino acids. Trimming removed 3 bases at V and 0 bases at J, with 12 bases between. From germline, CDR1 is MNHEY and CDR2 SMNVEV (reference sequence).

This clonotype came up many times. The CDR3 here is CASTLGRNTEAFF. The CDR3 nucleotides are TGTGCCAGCACCCTCGGTCGGAACACTGAAGCTTTCTTT. The gene calls are TRBV7-2 and TRBJ1-1; D unclear. CDR1 and CDR2 (germline): SGHTA, FQGNSA. V lost 7 bases and J lost 1, with 10 bases in between. CDR3 length equals 13 residues.

This clonotype was detected only a few times. This sequence joins TRBV13 and TRBJ2-7; D gene uncertain. CDR3 length: 16 amino acids. With 5 bases removed from V and 0 bases from J, the gap between germline ends came to 17 bases. CDR1 PRHDT and CDR2 FYEKMQ come from the germline V gene (reference sequence). The CDR3 loop reads CASSAPRSSGSYEQYF. In nucleotides, the CDR3 is TGTGCCAGCAGCGCCCCTCGGAGCTCCGGCTCCTACGAGCAGTACTTC.

This clonotype was seen a few times. The gene calls are TRBV10-3 and TRBJ1-1; TRBD1 might be the D (6 bases). Trimming cost V 3 bases and J 7 bases, with 15 bases left between them. The CDR3 is made up of 14 amino acids. Looked up from germline, CDR1 is ENHRY and CDR2 is SYGVKD. The CDR3: CAISDLDSRVEAFF. The CDR3 DNA reads as TGTGCCATCAGTGATCTGGACAGCCGAGTTGAAGCTTTCTTT.

The table lists this clonotype with a few counts. This chain uses TRBV7-8 with TRBJ2-7; D gene uncertain. CDR1 is SGHVS, CDR2 FQNEAQ, per germline. Trimming took 3 bases from V and 7 from J, leaving 10 bases between them. The CDR3 sequence is 12 residues long. The CDR3 is CASSFQTGEQYF. The CDR3 bases are TGTGCCAGCAGCTTTCAGACCGGAGAGCAGTACTTC.